The next 23 T cell receptor beta chains were all read from a single sample in a study of T cell changes during pregnancy in multiple sclerosis. TCRdb's copy holds only in-frame clones and misses some; the assay was immunoSEQ multiplex PCR. The sample yields 50,000 to 75,000 clones, 90% to 95% seen once. The specimen was peripheral blood, collected in the third trimester of pregnancy. These TCRs come from a female donor in good health, enrolled as a control in a pregnancy study.

This sequence joins TRBV7-2 and TRBJ2-2, with 9 bases matching TRBD1. J was trimmed by 1 base and V by 3 bases; bases with no gene match: 0. CDR1 is SGHTA and CDR2 is FQGNSA in the germline V gene. The CDR3 covers 15 residues. The CDR3 bases are TGTGCCAGCAGCTTGGGACAGGGGAACACCGGGGAGCTGTTTTTT. Amino acid sequence: CASSLGQGNTGELFF.

The chain carries TRBV19 and TRBJ1-1; TRBD1 might be the D (6 bases). The CDR3 sequence is 14 residues long. Germline-derived CDR1 and CDR2 are LNHDA and SQIVND (reference sequence). With 3 bases removed from V and 4 bases from J, the gap between germline ends came to 12 bases. The CDR3 region has the DNA TGTGCCAGTAGTATTGAAGGGGGACGCACTGAAGCTTTCTTT. Amino acid sequence: CASSIEGGRTEAFF. Looking up the rest from reference TRBV19 and TRBJ1-1 gives the full variable domain: DGGITQSPKYLFRKEGQNVTLSCEQNLNHDAMYWYRQDPGQGLRLIYYSQIVNDFQKGDIAEGYSVSREKKESFPLTVTSAQKNPTAFYLCASSIEGGRTEAFFGQGTRLTVV.

The genes are TRBV7-2 and TRBJ1-1, with D unresolved. V was shortened by 8 bases and J by 4 bases, with 17 bases between the two germline ends. There are 14 residues in the CDR3. The germline V gene has CDR1 SGHTA and CDR2 FQGNSA. This chain's CDR3 is CASATSWEATEAFF. DNA for the CDR3: TGTGCCAGCGCTACGTCGTGGGAGGCCACTGAAGCTTTCTTT.

The CDR3 DNA sequence: TGTGCCAGCAGTGAAAGCGGCAGGCCCACCGGGGAGCTGTTTTTT. Translated, it gives CASSESGRPTGELFF. The rearrangement joins TRBV2 to TRBJ2-2; D perhaps matches TRBD2 (5 bases). The V end was cut by 2 bases, the J end by 4 bases, with 11 bases between. This CDR3 region has 15 residues. Germline V gene data show CDR1 as SNHLY and CDR2 as FYNNEI.

The rearrangement joins TRBV28 to TRBJ2-7; no firm D call. The CDR3 runs to 13 residues. The germline V and J ends were trimmed by 1 base and 3 bases, with 7 bases remaining between them. Per the germline V gene, CDR1 is MDHEN and CDR2 is SYDVKM. The CDR3 is CASSLFRVYEQYF. The CDR3 nucleotides are TGTGCCAGCAGTTTATTCCGGGTCTACGAGCAGTACTTC.

V is TRBV7-3 and J is TRBJ2-3, with 8 bases fitting TRBD2. V trimming: 4 bases; J trimming: 2 bases; junction bases outside the gene matches: 5. Per germline, CDR1 SGHTA and CDR2 FQGTGA. CDR3 length equals 15 residues. The CDR3 nucleotides are TGTGCCAGCAGCTCCGGGACTAGATTCACAGATACGCAGTATTTT. Translation: CASSSGTRFTDTQYF.

The chain uses TRBV27 and TRBJ1-2; D remains ambiguous. Per germline, CDR1 MNHEY and CDR2 SMNVEV (reference sequence). The CDR3 runs to 14 residues. V was shortened by 1 base and J by 4 bases, with 10 bases between the two germline ends. Here the CDR3 reads CASSLLQKSYGYTF. The CDR3 nucleotides read TGTGCCAGCAGTTTATTACAGAAATCCTATGGCTACACCTTC.

The chain has TRBV14 and TRBJ2-2; D unclear. CDR1 is SGHDN, CDR2 FVKESK, per germline. CDR3 length: 13 residues. Trimming took 2 bases from V and 6 from J, leaving 7 bases between them. The CDR3 DNA is TGTGCCAGCAGCCAATTCCAGTCCGGGGAGCTGTTTTTT. Translated, it gives CASSQFQSGELFF.

This chain links TRBV7-2 with TRBJ1-6; D perhaps matches TRBD1 (6 bases). Germline V gene sequence: CDR1 SGHTA, CDR2 FQGNSA. V lost 6 bases and J 12 bases, leaving 15 bases between the germline ends. The CDR3 runs 13 residues. CDR3: CASRPGAGEPLHF. CDR3 sequence (DNA): TGTGCCAGCAGACCCGGGGCAGGGGAACCCCTCCACTTT.

This chain connects TRBV6-5 to TRBJ1-6; 8 bases map to TRBD1. Germline V gene sequence: CDR1 MNHEY, CDR2 SVGAGI. The CDR3 totals 14 residues. J was trimmed by 10 bases and V by 5 bases; bases with no gene match: 7. The CDR3 region has the DNA TGTGCCAGCAGTCCGGGGACAGGACTATCACCCCTCCACTTT. Translated: CASSPGTGLSPLHF.

Only a few counts were recorded for this clone. This chain's CDR3 is CAISEGRLAGDTGELFF. DNA of the CDR3: TGTGCCATCAGTGAAGGGAGACTAGCGGGAGACACCGGGGAGCTGTTTTTT. The chain is built from TRBV10-3 and TRBJ2-2; 12 bases agree with TRBD2. The length of the CDR3 is 17 residues. With 3 bases clipped from V and 3 bases from J, the junction kept 5 bases outside the gene matches. The germline V gene has CDR1 ENHRY and CDR2 SYGVKD.

The chain employs TRBV7-8 and TRBJ1-4; perhaps TRBD1 as D (5 bases). Germline V gives CDR1 SGHVS, CDR2 FQNEAQ. The CDR3 length is 14 residues. The V end lost 5 bases, the J end lost 5 bases, and 12 bases lay between the germline ends. The CDR3 loop reads CASSEGASNEKLFF. The CDR3 nucleotides are TGTGCCAGCAGCGAAGGGGCCTCAAATGAAAAACTGTTTTTT.

The genes are TRBV27 and TRBJ2-7; TRBD2 is a possible D gene (5 bases). This CDR3 contains 12 residues. Germline V CDR1 and CDR2: MNHEY, SMNVEV (reference sequence). The V gene lost 10 bases and the J gene lost 2 bases, with 12 bases spanning the gap. The CDR3 sequence: CATRDQPYEQYF. CDR3 nucleotides: TGTGCCACCCGGGATCAACCCTACGAGCAGTACTTC.

This rearrangement joins TRBV14 to TRBJ2-1; 7 positions agree with TRBD2. The CDR3 sequence is 19 residues long. Germline V gene sequence: CDR1 SGHDN, CDR2 FVKESK. V shed 0 bases and J 7 bases; nucleotides not matched to a gene: 18. CDR3 bases: TGTGCCAGCAGCCAAGATAAGGGCCCATGGGGGACTATATATAATGAGCAGTTCTTC. Translated: CASSQDKGPWGTIYNEQFF.

The J gene is TRBJ2-1, the V gene TRBV2; the match to TRBD1 covers 9 bases. The CDR3 contains 15 residues. J was trimmed by 2 bases and V by 6 bases; bases with no gene match: 5. Germline CDR1 reads SNHLY; CDR2 reads FYNNEI. The CDR3 loop reads CASRTGTGPYNEQFF. DNA for the CDR3: TGTGCCAGCAGAACCGGGACAGGGCCCTACAATGAGCAGTTCTTC.

The V call is TRBV30, the J call TRBJ2-7; the D gene is possibly TRBD1 (5 bases). The V gene's germline CDR1 is GTSNPN and CDR2 SVGIG (reference sequence). The germline V and J ends were trimmed by 3 bases and 2 bases, with 14 bases remaining between them. CDR3 length equals 14 residues. For the CDR3, the DNA is TGTGCCTGGAGGGAGTTGGGGCCCCCCTACGAGCAGTACTTC. Translated: CAWRELGPPYEQYF.

The chain couples TRBV19 to TRBJ2-3; 10 nucleotides match TRBD1. The CDR3 is 17 residues long. Germline lookup yields CDR1 LNHDA and CDR2 SQIVND (reference sequence). Trimming took 6 bases from V and 1 from J; bases not matched to a gene: 10. CDR3 bases: TGTGCCAGTAGACCTGGAAGGGACAGGGGTCGCACAGATACGCAGTATTTT. Its translation is CASRPGRDRGRTDTQYF.

The chain couples TRBV7-9 to TRBJ2-1; 12 bases agree with TRBD1. The CDR3 is 14 amino acids. V trimming: 4 bases; J trimming: 12 bases; junction bases outside the gene matches: 7. The V gene's germline CDR1 is SEHNR and CDR2 FQNEAQ (reference sequence). The CDR3 nucleotides are TGTGCCAGCAGCTCCGGGACAGGGGGCTGGGGGCAGTTCTTC. This gives the protein CASSSGTGGWGQFF.

The chain uses TRBV5-1 and TRBJ2-3; TRBD1 might be the D (5 bases). V dropped 0 bases and J dropped 2 bases, with 7 bases sitting between them. Germline assignment: CDR1 SGHRS and CDR2 YFSETQ. The CDR3 is 14 residues long. CDR3 bases: TGCGCCAGCAGCTTGGGACAGCTCACAGATACGCAGTATTTT. Residues: CASSLGQLTDTQYF.

The rearrangement uses TRBV5-1 and TRBJ2-7, with TRBD1 as a possible D gene (6 bases). The germline CDR1 and CDR2 sequences are SGHRS and YFSETQ. The CDR3 runs 15 residues. Trimming shortened V by 5 bases and J by 0 bases, and 15 bases separated the two germline ends. CDR3 nucleotide sequence: TGCGCCAGCAGTACCCGGGACATAACCTCCTACGAGCAGTACTTC. It yields the protein CASSTRDITSYEQYF.

This chain connects TRBV6-5 to TRBJ2-1; TRBD2 matches 7 bases. Per the germline V gene, CDR1 is MNHEY and CDR2 is SVGAGI. The trim removed 5 bases at V and 2 bases at J, leaving 3 bases unmatched. The CDR3 runs 14 residues. The CDR3 loop reads CASSPGTTYNEQFF. In DNA form, the CDR3 reads TGTGCCAGCAGTCCCGGGACTACCTACAATGAGCAGTTCTTC.

The CDR3 protein is CASSRDRIYEQYF. The CDR3 bases are TGTGCCAGCAGCAGGGACAGGATCTACGAGCAGTACTTC. This chain uses TRBV7-9 with TRBJ2-7; TRBD1 matches at 8 bases. J gave up 3 bases and V 5 bases, and 3 bases lay outside the gene matches. Germline V CDR1 and CDR2: SEHNR, FQNEAQ (reference sequence). The CDR3 loop spans 13 amino acids.

The DNA for the CDR3 is TGTGCCAGCAGCTCGGCGGGAGGACACACAGATACGCAGTATTTT. Translation: CASSSAGGHTDTQYF. The V call is TRBV28, the J call TRBJ2-3, with 8 bases lining up with TRBD2. CDR1 and CDR2 from the germline V gene are MDHEN and SYDVKM. The V and J ends lost 6 bases and 2 bases, in that order; junction bases with no gene match: 7. The CDR3 spans 15 residues.